In this sample, the clone carrying this TCR beta chain turned up once. This sample is part of a study of blood T cell repertoires in COVID-19. Per the original methods: Reference gene primer amplification in the assay estimated nucleated cell counts. The method was immunoSEQ multiplex PCR; TCRdb's version includes in-frame clones alone and lacks a portion of them. From that table come the V and J calls and clone size; the DNA was used to work out D and trimming. Of 190,000 or so clones listed, 80% to 90% were seen once; the top ten hold 3.5% to 5.5%. Exposed enrollees had met someone with a PCR-confirmed or clinician-diagnosed COVID-19 case at some point within the 2 weeks before study entry. The ends lost 5 bases at V and 3 bases at J; junction bases unmatched: 6. Germline V gene data show CDR1 as LNHDA and CDR2 as SQIVND (reference sequence). The CDR3 runs 14 residues.

The specimen sequenced was PBMCs or T cells enriched from blood (not recorded which). The chain combines TRBV19 with TRBJ1-1, with TRBD1 matching 7 bases. The receptor comes from a woman aged 30 to 39 who had been exposed to COVID-19. The chain's CDR3 is CASSLRDRHTEAFF. The CDR3 bases are TGTGCCAGTAGTCTCCGGGACAGACACACTGAAGCTTTCTTT.